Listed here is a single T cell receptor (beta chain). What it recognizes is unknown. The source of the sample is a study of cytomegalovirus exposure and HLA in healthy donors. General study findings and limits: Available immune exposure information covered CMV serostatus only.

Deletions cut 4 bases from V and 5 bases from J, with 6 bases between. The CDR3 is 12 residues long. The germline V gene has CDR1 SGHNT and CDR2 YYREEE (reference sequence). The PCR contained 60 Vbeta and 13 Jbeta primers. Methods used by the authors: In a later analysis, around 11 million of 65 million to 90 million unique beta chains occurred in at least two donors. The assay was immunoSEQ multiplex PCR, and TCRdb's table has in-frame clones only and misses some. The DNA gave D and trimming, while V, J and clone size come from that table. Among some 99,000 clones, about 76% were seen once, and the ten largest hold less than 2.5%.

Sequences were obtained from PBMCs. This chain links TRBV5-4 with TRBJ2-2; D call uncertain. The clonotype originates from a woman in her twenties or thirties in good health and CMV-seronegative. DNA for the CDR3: TGTGCCAGCAGCCCCATGACCGGGGAGCTGTTTTTT. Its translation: CASSPMTGELFF.